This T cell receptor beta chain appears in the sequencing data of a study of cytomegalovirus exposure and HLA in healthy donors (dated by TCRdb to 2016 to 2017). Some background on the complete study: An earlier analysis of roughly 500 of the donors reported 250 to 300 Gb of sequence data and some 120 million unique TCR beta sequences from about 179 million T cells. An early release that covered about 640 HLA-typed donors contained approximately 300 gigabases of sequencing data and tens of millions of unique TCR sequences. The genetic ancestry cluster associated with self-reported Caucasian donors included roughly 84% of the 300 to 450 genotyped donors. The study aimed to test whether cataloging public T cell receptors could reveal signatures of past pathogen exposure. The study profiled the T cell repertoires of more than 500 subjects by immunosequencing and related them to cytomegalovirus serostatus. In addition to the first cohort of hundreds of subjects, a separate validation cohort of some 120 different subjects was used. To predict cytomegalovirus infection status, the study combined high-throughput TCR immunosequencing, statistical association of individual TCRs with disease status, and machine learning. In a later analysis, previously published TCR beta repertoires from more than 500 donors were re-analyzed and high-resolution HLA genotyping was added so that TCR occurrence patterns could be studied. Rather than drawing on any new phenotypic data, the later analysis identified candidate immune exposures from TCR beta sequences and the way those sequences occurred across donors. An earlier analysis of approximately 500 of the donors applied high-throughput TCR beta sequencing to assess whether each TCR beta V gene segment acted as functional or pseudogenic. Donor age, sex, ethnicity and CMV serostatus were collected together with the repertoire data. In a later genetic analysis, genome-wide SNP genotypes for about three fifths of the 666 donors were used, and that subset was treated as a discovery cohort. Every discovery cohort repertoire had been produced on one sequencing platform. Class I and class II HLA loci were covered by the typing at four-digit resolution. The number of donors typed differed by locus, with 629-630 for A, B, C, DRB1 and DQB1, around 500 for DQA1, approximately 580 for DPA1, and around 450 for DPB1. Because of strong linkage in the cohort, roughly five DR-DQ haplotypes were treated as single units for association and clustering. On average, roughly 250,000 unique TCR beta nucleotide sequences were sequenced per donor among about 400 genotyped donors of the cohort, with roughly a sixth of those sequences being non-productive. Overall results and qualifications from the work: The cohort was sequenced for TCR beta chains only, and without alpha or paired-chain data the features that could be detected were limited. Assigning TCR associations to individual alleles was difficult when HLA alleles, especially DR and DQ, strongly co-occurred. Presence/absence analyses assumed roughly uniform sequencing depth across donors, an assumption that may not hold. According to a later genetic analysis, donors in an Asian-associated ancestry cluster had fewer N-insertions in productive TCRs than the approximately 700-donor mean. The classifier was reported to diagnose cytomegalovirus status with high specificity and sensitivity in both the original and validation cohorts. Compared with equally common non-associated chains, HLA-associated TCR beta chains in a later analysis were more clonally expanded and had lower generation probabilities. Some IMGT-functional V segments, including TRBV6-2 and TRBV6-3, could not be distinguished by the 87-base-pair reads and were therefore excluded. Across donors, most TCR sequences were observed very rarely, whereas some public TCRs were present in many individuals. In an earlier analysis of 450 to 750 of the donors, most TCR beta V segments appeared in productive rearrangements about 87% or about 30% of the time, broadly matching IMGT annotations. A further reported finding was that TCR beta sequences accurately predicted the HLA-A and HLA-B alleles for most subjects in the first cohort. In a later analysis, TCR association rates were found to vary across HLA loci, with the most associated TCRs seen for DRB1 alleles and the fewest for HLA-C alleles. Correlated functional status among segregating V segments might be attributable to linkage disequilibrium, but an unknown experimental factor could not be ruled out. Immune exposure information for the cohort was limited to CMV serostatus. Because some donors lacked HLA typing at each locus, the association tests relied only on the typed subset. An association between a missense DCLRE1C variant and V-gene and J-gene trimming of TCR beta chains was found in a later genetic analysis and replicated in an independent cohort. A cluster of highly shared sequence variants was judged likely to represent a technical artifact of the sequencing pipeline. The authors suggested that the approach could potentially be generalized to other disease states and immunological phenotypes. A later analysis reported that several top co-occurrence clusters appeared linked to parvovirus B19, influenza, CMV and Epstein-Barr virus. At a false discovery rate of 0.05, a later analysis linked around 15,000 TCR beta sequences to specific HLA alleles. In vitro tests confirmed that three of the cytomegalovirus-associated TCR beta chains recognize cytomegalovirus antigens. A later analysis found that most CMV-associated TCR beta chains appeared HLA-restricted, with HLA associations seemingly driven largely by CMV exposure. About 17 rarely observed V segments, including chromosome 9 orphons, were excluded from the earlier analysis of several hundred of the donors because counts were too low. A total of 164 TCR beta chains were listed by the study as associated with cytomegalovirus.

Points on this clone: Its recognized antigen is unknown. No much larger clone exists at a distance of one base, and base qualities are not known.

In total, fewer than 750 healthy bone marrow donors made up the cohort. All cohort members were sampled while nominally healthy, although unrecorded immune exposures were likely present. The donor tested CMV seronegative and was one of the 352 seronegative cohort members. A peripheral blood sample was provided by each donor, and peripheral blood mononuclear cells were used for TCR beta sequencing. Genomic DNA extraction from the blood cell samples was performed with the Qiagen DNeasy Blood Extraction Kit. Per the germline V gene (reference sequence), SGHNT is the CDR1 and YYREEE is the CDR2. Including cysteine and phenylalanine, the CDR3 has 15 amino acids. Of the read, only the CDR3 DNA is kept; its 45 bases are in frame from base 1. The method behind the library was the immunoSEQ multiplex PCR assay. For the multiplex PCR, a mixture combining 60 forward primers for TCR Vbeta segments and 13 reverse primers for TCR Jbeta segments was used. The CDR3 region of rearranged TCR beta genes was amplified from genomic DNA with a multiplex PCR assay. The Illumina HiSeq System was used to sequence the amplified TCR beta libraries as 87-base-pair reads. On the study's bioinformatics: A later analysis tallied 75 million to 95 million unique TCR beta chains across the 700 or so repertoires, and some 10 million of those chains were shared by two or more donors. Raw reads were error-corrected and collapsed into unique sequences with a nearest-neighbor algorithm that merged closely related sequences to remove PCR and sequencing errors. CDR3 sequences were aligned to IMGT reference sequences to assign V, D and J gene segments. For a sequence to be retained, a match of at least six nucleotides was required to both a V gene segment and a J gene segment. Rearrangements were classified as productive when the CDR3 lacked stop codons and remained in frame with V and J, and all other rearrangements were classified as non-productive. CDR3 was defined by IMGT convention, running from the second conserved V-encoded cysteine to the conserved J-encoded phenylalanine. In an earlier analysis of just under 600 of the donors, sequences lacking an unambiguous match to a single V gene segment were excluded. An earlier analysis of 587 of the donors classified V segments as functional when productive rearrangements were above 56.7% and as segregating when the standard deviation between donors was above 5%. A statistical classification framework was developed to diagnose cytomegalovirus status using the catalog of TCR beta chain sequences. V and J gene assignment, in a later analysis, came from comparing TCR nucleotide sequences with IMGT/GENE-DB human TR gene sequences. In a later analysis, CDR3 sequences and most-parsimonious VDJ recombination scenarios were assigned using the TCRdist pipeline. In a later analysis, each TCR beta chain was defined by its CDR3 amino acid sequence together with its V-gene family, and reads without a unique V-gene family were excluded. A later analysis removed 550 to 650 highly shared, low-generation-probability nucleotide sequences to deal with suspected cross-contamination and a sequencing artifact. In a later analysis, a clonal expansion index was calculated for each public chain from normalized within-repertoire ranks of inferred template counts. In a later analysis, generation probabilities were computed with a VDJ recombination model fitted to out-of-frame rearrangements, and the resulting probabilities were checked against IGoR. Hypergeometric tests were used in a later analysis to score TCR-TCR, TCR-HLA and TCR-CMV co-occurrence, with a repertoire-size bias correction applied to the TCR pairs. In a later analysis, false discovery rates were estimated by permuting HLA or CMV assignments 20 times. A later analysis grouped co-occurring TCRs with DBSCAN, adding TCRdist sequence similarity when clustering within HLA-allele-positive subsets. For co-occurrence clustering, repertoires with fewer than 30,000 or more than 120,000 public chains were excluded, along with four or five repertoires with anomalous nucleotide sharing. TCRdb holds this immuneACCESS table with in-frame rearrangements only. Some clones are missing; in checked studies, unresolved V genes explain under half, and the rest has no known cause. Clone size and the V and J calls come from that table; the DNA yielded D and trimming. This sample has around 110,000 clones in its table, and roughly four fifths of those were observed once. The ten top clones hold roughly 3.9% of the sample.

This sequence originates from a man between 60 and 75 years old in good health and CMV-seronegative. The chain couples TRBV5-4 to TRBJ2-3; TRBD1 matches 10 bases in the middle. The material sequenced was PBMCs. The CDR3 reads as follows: CAQGYGTGGTDTQYF. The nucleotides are TGTGCTCAGGGGTACGGGACAGGGGGCACAGATACGCAGTATTTT.